One sample yielded the 23 T cell receptor beta chains listed below, sequenced in a study of glioma-infiltrating T cells after dendritic cell vaccination. Specified time point: after dendritic cell vaccination, including at tumor progression/relapse. Assay: immunoSEQ multiplex PCR; the TCRdb copy retains only in-frame clones and omits some. The sample has roughly 85,000 clones, roughly 85% seen once. The sequencing used blood, collected after dendritic cell vaccination. The receptors here all came from a human donor with glioblastoma.

The V gene is TRBV11-2, the J gene TRBJ2-7; a possible D gene is TRBD1 (5 bases). Germline V gives CDR1 SGHAT, CDR2 FQNNGV. Trimming took 1 base from V and 0 from J, leaving 10 bases between them. The CDR3 length is 15 residues. The CDR3 DNA reads as TGTGCCAGCAGCTTAGTAGGGGTTTTCTCCTACGAGCAGTACTTC. As protein: CASSLVGVFSYEQYF.

This clone has only one observation. This rearrangement joins TRBV11-3 to TRBJ2-1; TRBD1 might be the D (5 bases). The V gene's germline CDR1 is SGHNT and CDR2 YENEEA. The V gene lost 6 bases and the J gene lost 5 bases, with 11 bases spanning the gap. The CDR3 runs 13 residues. CDR3 bases: TGTGCCAGCAGTCCAGGGTTGCACAATGAGCAGTTCTTC. Its translation: CASSPGLHNEQFF.

In this sample, this clone turned up once. This chain links TRBV29-1 with TRBJ2-1; no clear D gene. The CDR3 runs 14 residues. CDR1 SQVTM and CDR2 ANQGSEA come from the germline V gene. The ends were cut back, 4 bases at V and 4 bases at J, with 14 bases in the middle. Here the CDR3 DNA reads TGCAGCGTTGGCCAGGTCCTTTCTTACAATGAGCAGTTCTTC. This translates into CSVGQVLSYNEQFF.

In its sample, this clone was seen once. The chain carries TRBV15 and TRBJ2-5, with TRBD1 identical over 10 bases. The assigned J gene may be wrong: the sequence end matches TRBJ2-7 better. The CDR3 is 15 amino acids. CDR1 LNHNV and CDR2 YYDKDF come from the germline V gene (reference sequence). The CDR3 reads CATSRPGTGAHEQYF. Written as DNA, the CDR3 is TGTGCCACCAGCAGACCTGGGACAGGGGCCCACGAGCAGTACTTC.

V usage is TRBV7-3 and J usage is TRBJ2-7, with 7 bases fitting TRBD1. Germline V lookup: CDR1 SGHTA, CDR2 FQGTGA. The CDR3 is 16 amino acids. The V segment lost 5 bases and the J segment 6 bases; nucleotides outside the gene matches: 16. DNA of the CDR3: TGTGCCAGCAGCCCTACCCAAAAAACAGGGGTAGGCGAGCAGTACTTC. This encodes CASSPTQKTGVGEQYF.

This clone was counted once. CDR3 protein: CASSLVGQGPYTGELFF. The CDR3 DNA follows: TGTGCCAGCAGCTTGGTTGGACAGGGGCCTTACACCGGGGAGCTGTTTTTT. The V call is TRBV5-6, the J call TRBJ2-2; 9 bases align to TRBD1. CDR3 size: 17 residues. Trimming cost V 0 bases and J 3 bases; bases outside gene matches: 6. From germline, CDR1 is SGHDT and CDR2 YYEEEE.

This clone was seen once. This could be a read error, since a much larger clone is one nucleotide away. The rearrangement links TRBV6-5 to TRBJ2-5; 11 bases fit TRBD1. Judging by the DNA end, TRBJ2-7 fits better; the J call may be wrong. Germline CDR1 reads MNHEY; CDR2 reads SVGAGI. CDR3 length: 15 residues. Here the CDR3 reads CASSYRGQGAYEQYF. The CDR3 region has the DNA TGTGCCAGCAGTTACCGGGGACAGGGGGCCTACGAGCAGTACTTC.

As for this clone: Germline and junction disagree at one end, which may indicate a read error. The chain joins TRBV29-1 to TRBJ1-2; no clear D. This CDR3 is built from 12 residues. Germline V CDR1 and CDR2: SQVTM, ANQGSEA. The CDR3 here is CSVERTNYGYTF. CDR3 DNA: TGCAGCGTTGAGAGGACTAATTATGGCTACACCTTC.

The rearrangement uses TRBV6-1 and TRBJ2-7, with D possibly matching TRBD2 (6 bases). The CDR3 is 15 residues long. Germline CDR1 MNHNS, CDR2 SASEGT. V lost 1 base, J lost 5 bases, and 15 bases lay in between. CDR3 residues: CASSEVTGGVHEQYF. The DNA for the CDR3 is TGTGCCAGCAGTGAAGTGACCGGCGGGGTGCACGAGCAGTACTTC.

This chain uses TRBV19 with TRBJ2-7; no firm D call. The CDR3 contains 14 residues. Per the germline V gene, CDR1 is LNHDA and CDR2 is SQIVND (reference sequence). The V end lost 1 base, the J end lost 1 base, and 8 bases lay between the germline ends. CDR3: CASSIVAQSYEQYF. The DNA of the CDR3 is TGTGCCAGTAGTATAGTGGCACAGTCCTACGAGCAGTACTTC.

V is TRBV7-9 and J is TRBJ2-7; TRBD2 is a possible D gene (7 bases). V lost 6 bases and J 5 bases, leaving 14 bases between the germline ends. Germline V lookup: CDR1 SEHNR, CDR2 FQNEAQ (reference sequence). CDR3 length: 13 residues. The CDR3 sequence is CASSVGGANEQYF. CDR3 nucleotides: TGTGCCAGCAGTGTAGGGGGGGCAAACGAGCAGTACTTC.

This rearrangement joins TRBV7-2 to TRBJ1-5; unclear D gene. V was clipped by 0 bases and J by 5 bases, with 5 bases between them. The CDR3 has 13 residues. Germline V gives CDR1 SGHTA, CDR2 FQGNSA. Written as DNA, the CDR3 is TGTGCCAGCAGCTTAGCGCGCGATCAGCCCCAGCATTTT. Amino acids: CASSLARDQPQHF.

The gene calls are TRBV7-9 and TRBJ1-5; 7 bases match TRBD1. V dropped 5 bases and J dropped 4; count of bases not matched to a gene: 14. The CDR3 sequence is 17 residues long. The germline gives CDR1 SEHNR, CDR2 FQNEAQ (reference sequence). The CDR3: CASSRYVTGQGNQPQHF. The CDR3 nucleotides are TGTGCCAGCAGCCGCTACGTGACAGGGCAGGGGAATCAGCCCCAGCATTTT. The full variable domain, rest sourced from reference TRBV7-9 and TRBJ1-5, is DTGVSQNPRHKITKRGQNVTFRCDPISEHNRLYWYRQTLGQGPEFLTYFQNEAQLEKSRLLSDRFSAERPKGSFSTLEIQRTEQGDSAMYLCASSRYVTGQGNQPQHFGDGTRLSIL.

This clone was seen only a few times. V is TRBV30 and J is TRBJ2-4; 12 bases are a match to TRBD1. The germline gives CDR1 GTSNPN, CDR2 SVGIG (reference sequence). The CDR3 consists of 16 residues. With V trimmed by 0 bases and J by 1 base, 1 base remained unmatched. The CDR3 loop reads CAWSVGTGGAKNIQYF. The CDR3 DNA sequence: TGTGCCTGGAGTGTAGGGACAGGGGGCGCCAAAAACATTCAGTACTTC.

J is TRBJ1-2 and V is TRBV5-1; tentatively, D is TRBD1 (6 bases). The ends were cut back, 0 bases at V and 4 bases at J, with 16 bases in the middle. The CDR3 has 16 amino acids. CDR1 and CDR2 (germline): SGHRS, YFSETQ. The CDR3: CASSLDSQGKAYGYTF. The CDR3 DNA reads as TGCGCCAGCAGCTTGGACTCTCAGGGGAAGGCCTATGGCTACACCTTC.

The V call is TRBV11-2, the J call TRBJ2-1; TRBD2 might be the D (6 bases). Germline V gives CDR1 SGHAT, CDR2 FQNNGV. The CDR3 totals 16 residues. V lost 4 bases and J lost 3, with 16 bases in between. The CDR3 DNA reads TGTGCCAGCAGCTCATGGGGAAGGCGGGGCTACAATGAGCAGTTCTTC. As protein: CASSSWGRRGYNEQFF. The whole variable domain, filled in from reference TRBV11-2 and TRBJ2-1, reads EAGVAQSPRYKIIEKRQSVAFWCNPISGHATLYWYQQILGQGPKLLIQFQNNGVVDDSQLPKDRFSAERLKGVDSTLKIQPAKLEDSAVYLCASSSWGRRGYNEQFFGPGTRLTVL.

This clone came up once. The J gene is TRBJ2-7, the V gene TRBV7-9, with 11 bases identical to TRBD2. J lost 5 bases, V lost 1 base, and 4 bases had no gene match. The CDR3 is 15 amino acids. Germline V CDR1 and CDR2: SEHNR, FQNEAQ (reference sequence). In nucleotides, the CDR3 is TGTGCCAGCAGCTTAGTTAGCGGGAGGGAGGACGAGCAGTACTTC. It codes for CASSLVSGREDEQYF.

V and J are TRBV6-5 and TRBJ2-7; weak D call: TRBD1 (5 bases). V lost 6 bases and J lost 4, with 13 bases in between. The CDR3 sequence is 13 residues long. In germline, CDR1 is MNHEY, CDR2 SVGAGI. CDR3 amino acids: CASSTDKPYEQYF. The CDR3 bases are TGTGCCAGCAGCACGGACAAGCCTTACGAGCAGTACTTC.

V usage is TRBV15 and J usage is TRBJ2-7, with D perhaps TRBD1 (6 bases). V gave up 0 bases and J gave up 2 bases, with 8 bases separating them. Germline assignment: CDR1 LNHNV and CDR2 YYDKDF (reference sequence). The CDR3 sequence is 14 residues long. The CDR3 region is CATSREGTTYEQYF. DNA of the CDR3: TGTGCCACCAGCAGAGAAGGGACAACCTACGAGCAGTACTTC.

This chain uses TRBV7-2 with TRBJ2-3, with 10 nucleotides matching TRBD2. The CDR3 runs to 15 residues. J lost 1 base, V lost 3 bases, and 1 base had no gene match. Per the germline V gene, CDR1 is SGHTA and CDR2 is FQGNSA. Written as DNA, the CDR3 is TGTGCCAGCAGCTTGGGGACTAGCGGCACAGATACGCAGTATTTT. This gives the protein CASSLGTSGTDTQYF.

This sequence joins TRBV7-2 and TRBJ1-2, with D possibly being TRBD1 (5 bases). V lost 1 base, J lost 6 bases, and 9 bases lay in between. CDR1 is SGHTA, CDR2 FQGNSA, per germline. The CDR3 consists of 13 residues. The CDR3 spells CASSLGPRDGYTF. The CDR3 region has the DNA TGTGCCAGCAGCTTAGGACCCAGGGATGGCTACACCTTC. The entire variable domain, with the rest obtained from reference TRBV7-2 and TRBJ1-2, is as follows: GAGVSQSPSNKVTEKGKDVELRCDPISGHTALYWYRQSLGQGLEFLIYFQGNSAPDKSGLPSDRFSAERTGGSVSTLTIQRTQQEDSAVYLCASSLGPRDGYTFGSGTRLTVV.

The chain recombines TRBV6-5 with TRBJ1-2; possibly TRBD1 for D (5 bases). This CDR3 is 13 amino acids long. The ends were cut back, 5 bases at V and 5 bases at J, with 12 bases in the middle. Germline loops: CDR1 MNHEY, CDR2 SVGAGI. In DNA form, the CDR3 reads TGTGCCAGCAGTCGTGCGGGACTTTATGGCTACACCTTC. Its translation: CASSRAGLYGYTF.

This chain joins TRBV9 and TRBJ1-1, with TRBD1 as a possible D gene (6 bases). This CDR3 is 17 amino acids long. Between the trimmed V and J ends, which lost 0 bases and 3 bases, there was a span of 18 bases. Germline CDR1 SGDLS, CDR2 YYNGEE. The CDR3 region has the DNA TGTGCCAGCAGCGTAGGGTTAAAGGGACCAGGGGACACTGAAGCTTTCTTT. This gives the protein CASSVGLKGPGDTEAFF.